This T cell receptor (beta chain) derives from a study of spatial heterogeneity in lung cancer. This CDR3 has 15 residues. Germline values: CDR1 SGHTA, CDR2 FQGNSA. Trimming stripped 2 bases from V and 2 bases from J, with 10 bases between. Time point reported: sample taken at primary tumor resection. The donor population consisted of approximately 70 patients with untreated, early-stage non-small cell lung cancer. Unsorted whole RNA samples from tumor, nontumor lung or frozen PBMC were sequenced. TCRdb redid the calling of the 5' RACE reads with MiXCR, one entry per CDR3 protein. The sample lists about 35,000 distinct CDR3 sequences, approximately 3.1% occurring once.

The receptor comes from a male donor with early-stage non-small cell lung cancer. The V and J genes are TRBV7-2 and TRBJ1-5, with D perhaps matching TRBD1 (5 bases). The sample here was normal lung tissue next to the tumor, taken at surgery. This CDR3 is CASSLRGARNQPQHF. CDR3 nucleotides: TGTGCCAGCAGCTTAAGGGGTGCGCGCAATCAGCCCCAGCATTTT. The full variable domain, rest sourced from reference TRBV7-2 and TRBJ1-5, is GAGVSQSPSNKVTEKGKDVELRCDPISGHTALYWYRQSLGQGLEFLIYFQGNSAPDKSGLPSDRFSAERTGGSVSTLTIQRTQQEDSAVYLCASSLRGARNQPQHFGDGTRLSIL.